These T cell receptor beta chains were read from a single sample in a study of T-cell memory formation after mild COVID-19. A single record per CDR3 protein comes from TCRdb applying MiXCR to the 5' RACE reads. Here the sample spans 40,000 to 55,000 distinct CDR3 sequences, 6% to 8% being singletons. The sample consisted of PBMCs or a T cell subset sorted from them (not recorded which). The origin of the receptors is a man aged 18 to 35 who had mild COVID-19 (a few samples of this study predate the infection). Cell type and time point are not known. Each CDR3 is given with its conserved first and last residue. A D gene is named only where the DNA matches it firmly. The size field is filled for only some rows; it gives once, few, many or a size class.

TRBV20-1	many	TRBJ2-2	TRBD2	TGCAGTGCTACTCTAGCGGGGGGGGTCGGCCGGGAGCTGTTTTTT	CSATLAGGVGRELFF
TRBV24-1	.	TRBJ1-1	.	TGTGCCACCAGTGATCGGACTGAAGCTTTCTTT	CATSDRTEAFF
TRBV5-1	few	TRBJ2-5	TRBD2	TGCGCCAGCTCTAGGAGCGGGGAAGAGACCCAGTACTTC	CASSRSGEETQYF
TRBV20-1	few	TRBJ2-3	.	TGCAGTGCTAGGGAGTGGGCGACAGATACGCAGTATTTT	CSAREWATDTQYF
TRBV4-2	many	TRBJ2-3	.	TGTGCCAGCAGCCAAGATCGGGTTAGCACAGATACGCAGTATTTT	CASSQDRVSTDTQYF
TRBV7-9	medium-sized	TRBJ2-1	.	TGTGCCAGCAGCCCAAGGGCAGGGAAGGGTGAGCAGTTCTTC	CASSPRAGKGEQFF
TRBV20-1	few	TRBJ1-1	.	TGCAGTGCTGCACAGGTAGACACTGAAGCTTTCTTT	CSAAQVDTEAFF
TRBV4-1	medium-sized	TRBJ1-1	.	TGCGCCAGCAGCAAGAGACAGGAGTATGAAGCTTTCTTT	CASSKRQEYEAFF
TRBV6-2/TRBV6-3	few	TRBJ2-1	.	TGTGCCAGCAGTTATACAGGGCCCTACAATGAGCAGTTCTTC	CASSYTGPYNEQFF
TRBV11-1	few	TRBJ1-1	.	TGTGCCAGCAGCTCGGAGGGAGCGGGCACTGAAGCTTTCTTT	CASSSEGAGTEAFF
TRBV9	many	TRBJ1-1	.	TGTGCCAGCAGCGTGCAGGGTACGAACACTGAAGCTTTCTTT	CASSVQGTNTEAFF
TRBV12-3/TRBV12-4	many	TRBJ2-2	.	TGTGCCAGCAGTTGGGGCGGAGGGCCAGGCCTAACCGGGGAGCTGTTTTTT	CASSWGGGPGLTGELFF
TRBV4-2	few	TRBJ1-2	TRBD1	TGTGCCAGCAGCCAAGGTCCCGGGACAGGGCGTCCGAGGGGCTACACCTTC	CASSQGPGTGRPRGYTF
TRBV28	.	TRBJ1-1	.	TGTGCCAGCAGGGTTGGTAGCACTGAAGCTTTCTTT	CASRVGSTEAFF
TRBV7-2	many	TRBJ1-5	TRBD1	TGTGCCAGCAGCTGGACAGGGGGAGCCCAGCATTTT	CASSWTGGAQHF
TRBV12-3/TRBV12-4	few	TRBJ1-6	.	TGTGCCAGCAGTTTTTTGGGTACACCCCTCCACTTT	CASSFLGTPLHF
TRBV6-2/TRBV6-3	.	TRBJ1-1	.	TGTGCCAGCAGCCCCAGGGACGCCTACACTGAAGCTTTCTTT	CASSPRDAYTEAFF
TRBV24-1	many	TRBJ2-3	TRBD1	TGTGCCACCGGGACAGAGCATAGCACAGATACGCAGTATTTT	CATGTEHSTDTQYF
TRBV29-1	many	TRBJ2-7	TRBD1	TGCAGCGTTGTGTTCGGGACAGGGGGTTACTACGAGCAGTACTTC	CSVVFGTGGYYEQYF
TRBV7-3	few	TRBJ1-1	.	TGTGCCAGCAGCTTAAACAGAAACACTGAAGCTTTCTTT	CASSLNRNTEAFF
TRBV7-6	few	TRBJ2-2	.	TGTGCCAGCAGCTTAGCTCTGGGCTTATCCACCGGGGAGCTGTTTTTT	CASSLALGLSTGELFF
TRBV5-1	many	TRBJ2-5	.	TGCGCCAGCAGCTTCTCGGGGGAGACCCAGTACTTC	CASSFSGETQYF
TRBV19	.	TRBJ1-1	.	TGTGCCAGTAGCCCCCAAAGGGCTGAAGCTTTCTTT	CASSPQRAEAFF
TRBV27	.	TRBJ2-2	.	TGTGCCAGCAGTTTAAGGGGCAGGACGAACACCGGGGAGCTGTTTTTT	CASSLRGRTNTGELFF
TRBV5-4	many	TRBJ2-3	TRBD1	TGTGCCAGCAGCTTCGGGCAGGGGGAAACAGATACGCAGTATTTT	CASSFGQGETDTQYF
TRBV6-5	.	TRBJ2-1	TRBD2	TGTGCCAGCAGTTACTCGTACAGAGCGGGAGCCTACAATGAGCAGTTCTTC	CASSYSYRAGAYNEQFF
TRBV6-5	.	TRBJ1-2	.	TGTGCCAGCAGTTATGCGGCAACAGGAGGGAGCAACTATGGCTACACCTTC	CASSYAATGGSNYGYTF
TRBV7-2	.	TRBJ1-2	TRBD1	TGTGCCAGCAGCGCGAAAACGCAGGGGGCGCGCGGCTACACCTTC	CASSAKTQGARGYTF